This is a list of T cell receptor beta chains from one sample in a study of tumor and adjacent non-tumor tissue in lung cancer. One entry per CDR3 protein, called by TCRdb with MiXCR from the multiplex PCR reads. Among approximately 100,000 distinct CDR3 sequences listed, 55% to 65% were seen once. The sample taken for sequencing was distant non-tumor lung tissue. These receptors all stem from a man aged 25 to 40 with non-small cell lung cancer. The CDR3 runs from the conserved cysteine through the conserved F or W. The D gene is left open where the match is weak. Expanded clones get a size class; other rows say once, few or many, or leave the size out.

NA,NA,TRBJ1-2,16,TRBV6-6,CATTIQGRGMKYGYTF,TGTGCCACCACCATCCAGGGGCGGGGGATGAAATATGGCTACACCTTC
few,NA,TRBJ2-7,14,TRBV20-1,CSASGGRGPDEQYF,TGCAGTGCCAGTGGGGGGAGAGGGCCAGACGAGCAGTACTTC
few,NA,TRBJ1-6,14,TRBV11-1,CASSADIYNSPLHF,TGCGCCAGCAGCGCCGACATTTATAATTCACCCCTCCACTTC
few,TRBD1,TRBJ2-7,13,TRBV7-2,CASRPGTGGGQYF,TGTGCCAGCAGACCCGGGACAGGGGGCGGGCAGTACTTC
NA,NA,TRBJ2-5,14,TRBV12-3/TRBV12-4,CVRSLPDSQETQYF,TGTGTCAGGAGTTTACCGGACAGCCAAGAGACCCAGTATTTC
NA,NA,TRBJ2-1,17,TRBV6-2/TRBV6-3,CASNERAQRAQYNEQFF,TGTGCCAGCAACGAACGGGCACAGAGAGCCCAATACAATGAGCAGTTCTTC
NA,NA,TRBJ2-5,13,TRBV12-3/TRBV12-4,CASSFRWMETQYF,TGTGCCAGCAGTTTTCGCTGGATGGAGACCCAGTACTTC
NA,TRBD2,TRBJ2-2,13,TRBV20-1,CSAQRVYSGELFF,TGCAGTGCCCAGAGAGTGTACAGCGGGGAGCTATTTTTT
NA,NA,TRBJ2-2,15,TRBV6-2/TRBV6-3,CASSLAIRDIGELFF,TGTGCCAGCAGTTTAGCCATTAGGGACATCGGGGAGCTGTTTTTT
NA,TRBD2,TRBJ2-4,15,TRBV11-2,CASSSLGGVKNIQYF,TGTGCCAGCAGCTCCCTTGGGGGGGTCAAAAACATTCAATACTTC
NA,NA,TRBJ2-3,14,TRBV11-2,CASSLAIGTDMQYF,TGTGCCAGCAGCTTAGCAATTGGCACAGATATGCAGTATTTT
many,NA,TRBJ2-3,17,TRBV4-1,CASSQGWQGIYTDTQYF,TGCGCCAGCAGCCAAGGGTGGCAGGGGATTTATACAGATACGCAGTATTTT
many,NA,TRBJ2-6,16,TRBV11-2,CASSLGLGTGANVLTF,TGTGCCAGCAGCTTAGGTTTGGGGACAGGGGCCAACGTCCTGACTTTC
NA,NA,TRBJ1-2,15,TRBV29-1,CSVDVAGAVLGCYTF,TGCAGCGTTGATGTGGCAGGGGCAGTCCTGGGATGCTACACCTTC
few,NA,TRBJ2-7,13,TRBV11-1,CASSVGLADEQYF,TGTGCCAGCAGCGTTGGACTGGCGGACGAGCAGTACTTC
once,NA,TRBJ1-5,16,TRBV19,CASRSPGGGPNQAQHF,TGTGCCAGTAGGTCACCCGGGGGGGGTCCCAATCAGGCCCAGCATTTT
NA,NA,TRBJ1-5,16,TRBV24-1,CTTEFPGQIYNQPQHF,TGTACCACCGAGTTCCCTGGACAGATATACAATCAGCCCCAGCATTTT
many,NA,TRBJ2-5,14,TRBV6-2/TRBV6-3,CASSYVGVKETQYF,TGTGCCAGCAGTTACGTGGGGGTGAAAGAGACCCAGTACTTC
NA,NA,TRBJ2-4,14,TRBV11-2,CASSFTDIGHIHYF,TGTGCCAGCAGCTTCACGGACATAGGTCACATTCATTACTTC
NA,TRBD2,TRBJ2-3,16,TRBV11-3,CASSSKGQAGEDMQYF,TGTGCCAGCAGCTCCAAGGGGCAAGCGGGAGAAGATATGCAGTATTTT
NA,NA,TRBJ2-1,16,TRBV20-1,CSAQTSGRSTYNKQFF,TGCAGTGCCCAGACCAGCGGCAGGTCAACCTACAATAAGCAGTTCTTC
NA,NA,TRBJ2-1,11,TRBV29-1,CSIESLPVEVF,TGTAGCATTGAAAGTCTACCGGTTGAGGTCTTC
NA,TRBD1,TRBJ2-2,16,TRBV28,CASNYTHRGRSGELFF,TGCGCCAGCAATTACACACACAGGGGGCGATCCGGGGAGCTGTTTTTT
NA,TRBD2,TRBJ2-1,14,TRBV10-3,CATTTGGSYNEEFF,TGTGCCACTACGACGGGGGGATCCTACAATGAGGAGTTCTTC
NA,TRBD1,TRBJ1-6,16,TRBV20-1,CNARTWTGRGYSPLHF,TGCAATGCTAGGACATGGACAGGGAGGGGGTATTCACCCCTCCACTTT
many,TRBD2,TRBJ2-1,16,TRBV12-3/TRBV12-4,CASSSLTSGRLDEQFF,TGTGCCAGCAGTTCCCTGACTAGCGGGAGGTTGGATGAGCAGTTCTTC
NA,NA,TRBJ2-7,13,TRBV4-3,CASGQGPGHEQYF,TGCGCCAGCGGCCAAGGGCCAGGGCACGAGCAGTACTTC
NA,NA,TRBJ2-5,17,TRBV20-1,CSARAGSNHTGQETQYF,TGCAGTGCTAGAGCCGGGTCCAACCATACGGGCCAAGAGACCCAGTACTTC
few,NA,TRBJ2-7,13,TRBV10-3,CAISVGRRDEQYF,TGTGCCATCAGTGTCGGGCGCAGGGACGAACAGTACTTC